The next 31 T cell receptor beta chains were all read from a single sample in a study of CD8+ T cells in alopecia areata (dated by TCRdb to the late 2010s). The method behind the library was the immunoSEQ multiplex PCR assay. RNA was extracted from all samples and reverse transcribed into cDNA, which served as template for TCR sequencing. TCRdb re-hosts the immuneACCESS table, in-frame sequences only. Its copies lack some clones; in the studies checked, an unresolved V gene accounts for under half of them, and the cause for the rest is not known. The sample comprises around 100,000 clones, and every one was counted more than once. 15% to 20% of the sample is held by the ten biggest clonotypes. Sequencing was done on a sample of lesional skin. The receptor set was obtained from a C3H/HeJ mouse with alopecia areata. This strain is of MHC haplotype H2-k.

About this clone itself: Gene labels here are mouse ones. The CDR3 end falls 4 residues outside the read, so it is completed with the germline J gene. This chain joins TRBV16 and TRBJ2-5; TRBD2 might be the D (6 bases). This CDR3 is built from 14 residues. CDR1 and CDR2 (germline): SGHSA, FRNQAP. CDR3 in amino acids: CASSTATGEDTQYF. The CDR3 bases that were read are TGTGCAAGCAGCACCGCGACTGGCGAAGAC.

Regarding this clone: Gene names refer to mouse genes. The CDR3 is cut off 4 residues early in the read; its end comes from the germline J gene. The rearrangement joins TRBV17 to TRBJ2-7, with 11 bases identical to TRBD2. The CDR3 loop spans 15 amino acids. Germline V lookup: CDR1 MNHDT, CDR2 YYDKIL. Trimming removed 6 bases from V and 0 bases from J; junction bases left unmatched: 4. CDR3 region: CASSRLGGNSYEQYF. The sequenced CDR3 bases are TGTGCTAGCAGCAGACTGGGGGGGAACTCCTAT.

The table lists this clone with a few counts. The genes and germline here are from mouse. The read finishes 4 residues shy of the CDR3 end, and the germline J gene is used to complete it. This sample also contains other DNA sequences that code for the same CDR3. This chain uses TRBV12-1 with TRBJ2-1, with 9 bases lining up with TRBD2. J gave up 1 base and V 2 bases, and 2 bases lay outside the gene matches. Looked up from germline, CDR1 is SGHSN and CDR2 is HYEKVE. The CDR3 totals 15 residues. CDR3 in amino acids: CASSPTGGNYAEQFF. CDR3 DNA (partial): TGTGCCAGCTCTCCGACTGGGGGAAACTATGCT.

This clone has more than one count but fewer than ten. The listed genes are named as in mouse. The read ends 4 residues shy of where the CDR3 ends; the end is completed using the germline J gene. The chain couples TRBV19 to TRBJ2-7; 8 nucleotides agree with TRBD1. Germline V CDR1 and CDR2: FNHDT, SITEND (reference sequence). This CDR3 comprises 14 residues. The J segment lost 3 bases and the V segment lost 6 bases, leaving 8 bases of the junction unmatched. The DNA read from the CDR3 is TGTGCCAGCATCAACCGGGACAGGCACTAT. This gives the protein CASINRDRHY. In full, the CDR3 is CASINRDRHYEQYF. The variable domain in full, with the rest retrieved from reference TRBV19 and TRBJ2-7, is GGIITQTPKFLIGQEGQKLTLKCQQNFNHDTMYWYRQDSGKGLRLIYYSITENDLQKGDLSEGYDASREKKSSFSLTVTSAQKNEMAVFLCASINRDRHYEQYFGPGTRLTVL.

In this sample, this clone turned up many times. Mouse names are used for the genes. Sequencing ends 4 residues short of the CDR3 end; the germline J gene provides the rest. J is TRBJ2-3 and V is TRBV1, with 10 bases aligning to TRBD2. The trim removed 3 bases at V and 0 bases at J, leaving 6 bases unmatched. In germline, CDR1 is NSQYPW, CDR2 LRSPGD (reference sequence). The CDR3 consists of 17 residues. The chain's CDR3 is CTCSAPGLGSSAETLYF. Incomplete CDR3 DNA: TGCACCTGCAGTGCCCCGGGACTGGGGTCTAGTGCAGAA.

Concerning this clone itself: Genes here carry mouse names. The read terminates 4 residues before the CDR3 end, so the remaining end is supplied by the germline J gene. This same CDR3 is encoded by further DNA sequences in the sample. V gene TRBV19 combines with J gene TRBJ1-1, with 10 bases fitting TRBD1. Germline V gene data show CDR1 as FNHDT and CDR2 as SITEND (reference sequence). Trimming removed 2 bases from V and 3 bases from J; junction bases left unmatched: 4. This CDR3 contains 15 residues. This CDR3 reads CASSIPGTGDTEVFF. The part of the CDR3 DNA that was read is TGTGCCAGCAGTATTCCCGGGACAGGGGACACA.

This clone was picked up a small number of times. Here the gene names and germline are mouse. The missing CDR3 end, 4 residues past where the read stops, is filled in from the germline J gene. The rearrangement uses TRBV13-3 and TRBJ2-7, with a possible D match to TRBD2 (7 bases). The germline gives CDR1 NNHDY, CDR2 SYVADS. This CDR3 has 14 amino acids. The CDR3 DNA, read in part, is TGTGCCAGCAGTGAAGGGGGGGACTTTTAT. Its protein is CASSEGGDFY. The entire CDR3 is CASSEGGDFYEQYF.

A note on this clone: The genes are named according to mouse. The DNA ends 4 residues before the CDR3 does, and the rest of the CDR3 is filled in from the germline J gene. The chain combines TRBV13-1 with TRBJ1-1; D is perhaps TRBD1 (6 bases). Trimming cost V 4 bases and J 3 bases, with 10 bases left between them. In germline, CDR1 is NSHNY, CDR2 SYGAGN. The CDR3 runs to 13 residues. CDR3 sequence: CASSPSGDTEVFF. The sequenced CDR3 bases are TGTGCCAGCAGTCCCTCAGGGGACACA.

This clone has ten or more counts. Each gene name is a mouse one. The sequence runs out 4 residues before the end of the CDR3; the remainder is reconstructed from the germline J gene. The chain combines TRBV13-3 with TRBJ2-4; D is possibly TRBD1 (6 bases). The germline V gene encodes CDR1 NNHDY and CDR2 SYVADS. This CDR3 has 12 amino acids. CDR3 amino acids: CASMGRGNTLYF. The covered CDR3 bases are TGTGCCAGCATGGGCAGGGGTAAC.

Points on this clone: All gene names here are mouse names. The read falls 4 residues short of the CDR3 end, and the missing part is taken from the germline J gene. The chain links TRBV13-3 to TRBJ1-4; D may be TRBD1 (5 bases). CDR3 size: 15 residues. Trimming took 0 bases from V and 3 from J, leaving 9 bases between them. Germline CDR1 and CDR2: NNHDY and SYVADS. The CDR3 region is CASSDVGLANERLFF. The CDR3 DNA, read in part, is TGTGCCAGCAGTGATGTGGGACTTGCCAACGAA.

This clone was counted only a few times. Mouse germline and gene names are used. The CDR3 end lies 4 residues beyond the end of the read and is filled in from the germline J gene. This rearrangement joins TRBV19 to TRBJ2-7; 10 bases are shared with TRBD2. Germline V lookup: CDR1 FNHDT, CDR2 SITEND (reference sequence). Trimming took 6 bases from V and 2 from J; bases not matched to a gene: 5. The CDR3 is made up of 14 amino acids. This chain's CDR3 is CASTTGTGAYEQYF. The sequenced part of the CDR3 DNA is TGTGCCAGCACTACCGGGACTGGGGCCTAT.

Concerning this clone itself: Mouse gene names apply. The read stops 4 residues short of the end of the CDR3; the missing end is completed from the germline J gene. V and J are TRBV13-2 and TRBJ2-5; perhaps D is TRBD1 or TRBD2 (6 bases each). With 0 bases removed from V and 1 base from J, the gap between germline ends came to 9 bases. Per the germline V gene, CDR1 is NNHNN and CDR2 is SYGAGS (reference sequence). The CDR3 covers 15 residues. The sequenced CDR3 bases are TGTGCCAGCGGTGATGGGGGGCGCGACCAAGAC. Translated: CASGDGGRDQD. The CDR3 in its entirety is CASGDGGRDQDTQYF.

As to this clone: Gene names are mouse gene names. The CDR3 is cut off 4 residues early in the read; its end comes from the germline J gene. The V gene is TRBV16, the J gene TRBJ2-2, with TRBD1 identical over 8 bases. V trimming: 0 bases; J trimming: 1 base; junction bases outside the gene matches: 4. Germline loops: CDR1 SGHSA, CDR2 FRNQAP. The length of the CDR3 is 17 residues. This CDR3 is CASSLEPTGVNTGQLYF. CDR3 bases read: TGTGCAAGCAGCTTAGAACCGACAGGGGTAAACACCGGG.

Concerning this clone itself: Gene names follow the mouse nomenclature. The read is 4 residues too short to cover the CDR3 end, so that end is filled in from the germline J gene. The V and J genes are TRBV19 and TRBJ2-5, with D tentatively TRBD2 (6 bases). Germline V lookup: CDR1 FNHDT, CDR2 SITEND (reference sequence). This CDR3 comprises 15 residues. The V gene lost 5 bases and the J gene lost 0 bases, with 13 bases spanning the gap. The DNA read from the CDR3 is TGTGCCAGCAGACCTTTGGGGGTTAACCAAGAC. Amino acids: CASRPLGVNQD. The CDR3 as a whole reads CASRPLGVNQDTQYF.

This clone has only a few counts. Gene names follow the mouse nomenclature. Coverage ceases 4 residues before the CDR3 finishes, and the germline J gene fills in the end. The rearrangement links TRBV13-1 to TRBJ2-7; a possible D gene is TRBD1 (6 bases). CDR3 length equals 11 residues. CDR1 and CDR2 from the germline V gene are NSHNY and SYGAGN. The CDR3 loop is CASVQGYEQYF. Partial CDR3 DNA: TGTGCCAGCGTACAGGGATAT.

This clone was observed at least ten times. Gene and germline names: mouse. The read ends 4 residues shy of where the CDR3 ends; the end is completed using the germline J gene. This chain connects TRBV12-2 to TRBJ1-2; 12 bases are shared with TRBD1. The CDR3 is 14 amino acids. Germline V gene data show CDR1 as SGHLS and CDR2 as HYDKME. The CDR3 loop is CASSLGDRGRDYTF. CDR3 DNA, as far as it was read: TGTGCCAGCTCTCTCGGGGACAGGGGGCGC.

For this clone: Germline and genes here are mouse. The read stops 4 residues short of the end of the CDR3; the missing end is completed from the germline J gene. This chain connects TRBV13-2 to TRBJ2-1; 7 positions match TRBD1. CDR1 is NNHNN, CDR2 SYGAGS, per germline (reference sequence). The CDR3 runs to 16 residues. V was pared by 1 base and J by 0 bases, with 4 bases of the junction left unmatched. The CDR3 region is CASGDTGEINYAEQFF. Incomplete CDR3 DNA: TGTGCCAGCGGTGATACAGGGGAGATTAACTATGCT.

A few counts support this clone. Mouse gene names apply. The observed sequence ends 4 residues before the CDR3 terminus, with the missing tail filled in from the germline J gene. The V and J genes are TRBV13-1 and TRBJ2-7; 7 nucleotides align to TRBD1. Germline CDR1 is NSHNY and CDR2 is SYGAGN. The CDR3 is 14 residues long. The CDR3 loop is CASSDAPGGNEQYF. The sequenced CDR3 bases are TGTGCCAGCAGTGATGCGCCAGGGGGAAAT.

Only a few counts were recorded for this clone. At residue 12, the TCRdb amino acid sequence and the translated nucleotide sequence differ, so the protein here is the DNA translation. Any gene name here is a mouse gene name. The CDR3 goes on 3 residues after the read ends, and that part is filled in from the germline J gene. V is TRBV1 and J is TRBJ1-6; TRBD1 matches 9 bases. TRBJ1-6 is classed as an ORF, of uncertain function. The V segment lost 5 bases and the J segment 6 bases; nucleotides outside the gene matches: 5. CDR1 NSQYPW and CDR2 LRSPGD come from the germline V gene (reference sequence). This CDR3 region has 15 residues. The covered CDR3 bases are TGCACCTGCAGTCTCCGGGACAGGGTTAATTCGCCC. It codes for CTCSLRDRVNSP. The whole CDR3 is CTCSLRDRVNSPLYF.

This clone was observed a handful of times. These gene names are mouse names. The missing CDR3 end, 4 residues past where the read stops, is filled in from the germline J gene. The chain uses TRBV5 and TRBJ2-2; TRBD2 might be the D (7 bases). This CDR3 has 16 amino acids. The V end was cut by 0 bases, the J end by 2 bases, with 10 bases between. Looked up from germline, CDR1 is LGHNA and CDR2 is YNLKQL (reference sequence). The CDR3 DNA, read in part, is TGTGCCAGCAGCCAAGATTGGGGGGCGAACACCGGG. Encoded protein: CASSQDWGANTG. The full CDR3 protein reads CASSQDWGANTGQLYF.

This clone was counted many times. Gene labels here are mouse ones. The read comes to an end 4 residues before the CDR3 does, leaving the germline J gene to fill in the end. J is TRBJ2-1 and V is TRBV13-3; TRBD2 matches at 9 bases. The CDR3 is 16 residues long. V was clipped by 1 base and J by 2 bases; unmatched bases: 4. Germline V gene data show CDR1 as NNHDY and CDR2 as SYVADS. CDR3 protein: CASSDKGLGYYAEQFF. The sequenced CDR3 bases are TGTGCCAGCAGTGATAAAGGACTGGGGTACTATGCT.

Remarks on this clone: The gene symbols are mouse symbols. The read falls 4 residues short of the CDR3 end, and the missing part is taken from the germline J gene. The V gene is TRBV13-3, the J gene TRBJ2-1; 8 bases match TRBD2. The length of the CDR3 is 15 residues. The germline gives CDR1 NNHDY, CDR2 SYVADS. CDR3 loop: CASSDATGGQAEQFF. The sequenced CDR3 bases are TGTGCCAGCAGTGATGCCACTGGGGGTCAGGCT.

About this clone: Here the gene names and germline are mouse. With the read ending 4 residues before the CDR3 end, the germline J gene is used to fill in that end. The V call is TRBV1, the J call TRBJ2-1; D is unclear. V was pared by 0 bases and J by 0 bases, with 9 bases between. The CDR3 length is 16 residues. The V gene's germline CDR1 is NSQYPW and CDR2 LRSPGD (reference sequence). The DNA read from the CDR3 is TGCACCTGCAGTGCAGATCGGCTGGCTAACTATGCT. Residues: CTCSADRLANYA. The CDR3, in full, reads CTCSADRLANYAEQFF.

This clone was observed a few times. Gene labels here are mouse ones. Read coverage stops 4 residues before the CDR3 terminus; the germline J gene supplies the remainder. This rearrangement joins TRBV13-2 to TRBJ2-7, with D perhaps matching TRBD2 (6 bases). Germline V gene sequence: CDR1 NNHNN, CDR2 SYGAGS (reference sequence). This CDR3 comprises 15 residues. Trimming cost V 0 bases and J 1 base, with 11 bases left between them. The sequenced part of the CDR3 DNA is TGTGCCAGCGGTGATGCACTCCTGGGGTCCTAT. Translating it yields CASGDALLGSY. The whole CDR3 reads CASGDALLGSYEQYF.

Comments on this clone: Gene names refer to mouse genes. The CDR3 goes on 4 residues after the read ends, and that part is filled in from the germline J gene. The chain employs TRBV13-3 and TRBJ2-3; a possible D gene is TRBD1 (5 bases). CDR3 size: 14 residues. Germline V gene data show CDR1 as NNHDY and CDR2 as SYVADS. With 5 bases removed from V and 2 bases from J, the gap between germline ends came to 12 bases. Incomplete CDR3 DNA: TGTGCCAGCAGCCTCCGACAGAATGCAGAA. Translating it yields CASSLRQNAE. The full CDR3 is CASSLRQNAETLYF.

With respect to this clone: Any gene name here is a mouse gene name. The missing CDR3 end, 4 residues past where the read stops, is filled in from the germline J gene. This chain uses TRBV13-1 with TRBJ1-1, with 7 bases lining up with TRBD1. CDR1 NSHNY and CDR2 SYGAGN come from the germline V gene. This CDR3 has 13 residues. The CDR3 loop is CASSDRQGGEVFF. The DNA read from the CDR3 is TGTGCCAGCAGTGATCGTCAGGGGGGA.

This clone occurred many times. Gene names are mouse gene names. The read halts 4 residues ahead of the CDR3 end, with the missing end drawn from the germline J gene. The chain carries TRBV13-3 and TRBJ2-7; 7 nucleotides line up with TRBD1. The CDR3 extends over 14 amino acids. Germline V CDR1 and CDR2: NNHDY, SYVADS. The DNA read from the CDR3 is TGTGCCAGCAGTGACCCGGGACAGAAATAT. It encodes CASSDPGQKY. The entire CDR3 protein is CASSDPGQKYEQYF.

In its sample, this clone was seen a few times. Gene labels here are mouse ones. The CDR3 goes on 4 residues after the read ends, and that part is filled in from the germline J gene. This chain uses TRBV19 with TRBJ2-1; D remains ambiguous. Trimming left V 4 bases short and J 0 bases short, with 5 bases between. The length of the CDR3 is 13 residues. The V gene's germline CDR1 is FNHDT and CDR2 SITEND (reference sequence). The covered CDR3 bases are TGTGCCAGCAGTTCTAATAACTATGCT. This sequence encodes CASSSNNYA. In full, the CDR3 reads CASSSNNYAEQFF.

This clone was counted at least ten times. The DNA translation disagrees with the TCRdb protein at residue 13, so the protein in this description comes from the DNA. The gene names here belong to mouse. Read data end 3 residues before the CDR3 end; the end is taken from the germline J gene. The chain carries TRBV13-3 and TRBJ1-3; D is possibly TRBD1 (6 bases). Germline loops: CDR1 NNHDY, CDR2 SYVADS. The germline V and J ends were trimmed by 3 bases and 0 bases, with 13 bases remaining between them. The CDR3 extends over 16 amino acids. CDR3 protein: CASSGTEGRSGNTLYF. The sequenced part of the CDR3 DNA is TGTGCCAGCAGTGGGACAGAGGGACGTTCTGGAAATACG.

The table lists this clone with a few counts. Gene and germline names: mouse. From the germline J gene comes the end of the CDR3, since the read stops 4 residues before it. The chain joins TRBV13-3 to TRBJ2-7; D uncertain. Germline CDR1 NNHDY, CDR2 SYVADS. CDR3 length: 13 amino acids. CDR3 bases read: TGTGCCAGCAGTGATGCTTCACAGTAT. Translating gives CASSDASQY. In full, the CDR3 reads CASSDASQYEQYF.

This clone was seen a few times. Each gene name is a mouse one. The CDR3 is cut off 4 residues early in the read; its end comes from the germline J gene. The chain is built from TRBV13-2 and TRBJ2-1; the match to TRBD1 covers 8 bases. The V gene's germline CDR1 is NNHNN and CDR2 SYGAGS (reference sequence). The CDR3 length is 15 residues. With V trimmed by 0 bases and J by 3 bases, 2 bases remained unmatched. This chain's CDR3 is CASGDGTGFYAEQFF. The CDR3 bases that were read are TGTGCCAGCGGTGATGGGACAGGGTTCTATGCT.